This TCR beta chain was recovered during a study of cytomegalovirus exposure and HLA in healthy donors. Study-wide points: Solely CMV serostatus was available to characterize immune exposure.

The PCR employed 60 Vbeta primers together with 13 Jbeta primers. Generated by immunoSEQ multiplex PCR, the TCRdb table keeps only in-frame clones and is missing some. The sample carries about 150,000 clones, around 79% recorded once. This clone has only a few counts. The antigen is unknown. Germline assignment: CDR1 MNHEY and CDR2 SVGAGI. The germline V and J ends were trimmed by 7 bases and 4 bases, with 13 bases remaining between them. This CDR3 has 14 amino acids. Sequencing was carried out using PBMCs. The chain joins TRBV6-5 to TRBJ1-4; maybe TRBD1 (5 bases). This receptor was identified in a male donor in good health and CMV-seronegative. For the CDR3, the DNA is TGTGCCAGCAAACGACAGCCCAATAATGAAAAACTGTTTTTT. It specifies CASKRQPNNEKLFF.